This T cell receptor beta chain is from a study of blood T cell repertoires in COVID-19. Background on the study: From the United States, Italy and Spain came samples of acute and convalescent COVID-19. Sources were T cells, B-cell-depleted T cells, or PBMCs; the material itself was cDNA or gDNA.

Methods used by the authors: Reference gene primer amplification gave estimated nucleated cell counts. Profiled with immunoSEQ multiplex PCR; TCRdb holds only in-frame clones, not every one. V, J and clone size reflect that table, while D and trimming were determined from the DNA. In the table there are about 260,000 clones, approximately 86% of which are singletons. Germline V gene lookup returns CDR1 SEHNR and CDR2 FQNEAQ (reference sequence). Trimming at V came to 5 bases and at J to 4 bases, leaving 15 bases not matched to a gene. This CDR3 is built from 19 residues. The specimen was peripheral blood. The source is a man aged 35-49 years who had recovered from COVID-19. The rearrangement uses TRBV7-9 and TRBJ2-6; 9 nucleotides agree with TRBD1. CDR3 nucleotide sequence: TGTGCCAGCAGCGCGAGGGGTACAGGGGGCGCAGCGGGGGCCAACGTCCTGACTTTC. Translation: CASSARGTGGAAGANVLTF. The complete variable domain, with remaining parts taken from reference TRBV7-9 and TRBJ2-6, reads DTGVSQNPRHKITKRGQNVTFRCDPISEHNRLYWYRQTLGQGPEFLTYFQNEAQLEKSRLLSDRFSAERPKGSFSTLEIQRTEQGDSAMYLCASSARGTGGAAGANVLTFGAGSRLTVL.